The 8 T cell receptor beta chains given below trace back to one sample, sequenced in a study of blood T cell repertoires in COVID-19 (dated by TCRdb to 2020 to 2021). Library preparation used the immunoSEQ multiplex PCR assay. TCRdb stores this immuneACCESS table with in-frame sequences only. Part of the clones is absent; in the studies checked, under half of the shortfall reflects unresolved V genes, and no reason is known for the rest. For this sample there are around 200,000 clones; about 83% appear just once. The leading ten clones occupy approximately 6.2% of the sample. What was sequenced was peripheral blood. These receptor sequences come from a man aged 55 to 70 who had recovered from COVID-19.

This rearrangement joins TRBV5-1 to TRBJ2-5; 11 nucleotides align to TRBD2. J gave up 4 bases and V 0 bases, and 5 bases lay outside the gene matches. The CDR3 contains 16 residues. Germline CDR1 SGHRS, CDR2 YFSETQ. CDR3 sequence reads: CASSLVSGGAGETQYF. The CDR3 DNA reads as TGCGCCAGCAGCTTGGTTAGCGGGGGGGCCGGAGAGACCCAGTACTTC.

The rearrangement uses TRBV30 and TRBJ2-7; perhaps TRBD1 as D (5 bases). The CDR3 runs 13 residues. Trimming took 2 bases from V and 1 from J, leaving 9 bases between them. Looked up from germline, CDR1 is GTSNPN and CDR2 is SVGIG (reference sequence). The CDR3 sequence: CAWSRGFSYEQYF. The CDR3 coding sequence is TGTGCCTGGAGTAGGGGATTTTCCTACGAGCAGTACTTC. The variable domain in full, completed from reference TRBV30 and TRBJ2-7, reads SQTIHQWPATLVQPVGSPLSLECTVEGTSNPNLYWYRQAAGRGLQLLFYSVGIGQISSEVPQNLSASRPQDRQFILSSKKLLLSDSGFYLCAWSRGFSYEQYFGPGTRLTVT.

The chain combines TRBV3-1 (or the pseudogene TRBV3-2) with TRBJ2-3; 7 positions match TRBD2. V gave up 3 bases and J gave up 2 bases; unmatched junction bases: 2. Germline assignment: CDR1 LGHDT and CDR2 YNNKEL (reference sequence). The CDR3 sequence is 14 residues long. CDR3 nucleotides: TGTGCCAGCAGCCAGGCGGGAGTCACAGATACGCAGTATTTT. Translation: CASSQAGVTDTQYF.

The chain joins TRBV5-1 to TRBJ1-4, with TRBD1 as a possible D gene (5 bases). V lost 6 bases and J lost 8, with 17 bases in between. The V gene's germline CDR1 is SGHRS and CDR2 YFSETQ. This CDR3 comprises 14 residues. The CDR3 spells CASNSGGDGEKLFF. The CDR3, as DNA: TGCGCCAGCAACTCGGGAGGGGATGGGGAAAAACTGTTTTTT. Combining the CDR3 with reference TRBV5-1 and TRBJ1-4 gives the whole variable domain KAGVTQTPRYLIKTRGQQVTLSCSPISGHRSVSWYQQTPGQGLQFLFEYFSETQRNKGNFPGRFSGRQFSNSRSEMNVSTLELGDSALYLCASNSGGDGEKLFFGSGTQLSVL.

This chain uses TRBV9 with TRBJ2-7; 10 bases agree with TRBD1. CDR1 SGDLS and CDR2 YYNGEE come from the germline V gene. The CDR3 loop spans 15 amino acids. Unmatched junction bases numbered 4, after V lost 2 bases and J lost 2 bases. This CDR3 reads CASSVGTGVPYEQYF. CDR3 in DNA: TGTGCCAGCAGCGTTGGGACAGGGGTCCCCTACGAGCAGTACTTC.

The chain has TRBV5-1 and TRBJ2-1; TRBD2 aligns across 10 bases. Germline V CDR1 and CDR2: SGHRS, YFSETQ. This CDR3 is 16 amino acids long. J was trimmed by 6 bases and V by 0 bases; bases with no gene match: 6. The CDR3 DNA is TGCGCCAGCAGCTTGGGGCTAGCGGGAGTCAGCAATGAGCAGTTCTTC. This codes for CASSLGLAGVSNEQFF.

This chain links TRBV6-5 with TRBJ2-1, with 9 bases identical to TRBD1. The J segment lost 2 bases and the V segment lost 9 bases, leaving 5 bases of the junction unmatched. The CDR3 length is 14 residues. Per germline, CDR1 MNHEY and CDR2 SVGAGI. Written as DNA, the CDR3 is TGTGCCAGTAGGACAGGGGCGGCCTACAATGAGCAGTTCTTC. It yields the protein CASRTGAAYNEQFF.

V and J are TRBV19 and TRBJ2-1; D might be TRBD1 (6 bases). The CDR3 is 15 amino acids. Per germline, CDR1 LNHDA and CDR2 SQIVND (reference sequence). V lost 6 bases and J 0 bases, leaving 12 bases between the germline ends. CDR3 residues: CASRQDRSSYNEQFF. In DNA, the CDR3 is TGTGCCAGTAGGCAAGACAGGAGCTCCTACAATGAGCAGTTCTTC.